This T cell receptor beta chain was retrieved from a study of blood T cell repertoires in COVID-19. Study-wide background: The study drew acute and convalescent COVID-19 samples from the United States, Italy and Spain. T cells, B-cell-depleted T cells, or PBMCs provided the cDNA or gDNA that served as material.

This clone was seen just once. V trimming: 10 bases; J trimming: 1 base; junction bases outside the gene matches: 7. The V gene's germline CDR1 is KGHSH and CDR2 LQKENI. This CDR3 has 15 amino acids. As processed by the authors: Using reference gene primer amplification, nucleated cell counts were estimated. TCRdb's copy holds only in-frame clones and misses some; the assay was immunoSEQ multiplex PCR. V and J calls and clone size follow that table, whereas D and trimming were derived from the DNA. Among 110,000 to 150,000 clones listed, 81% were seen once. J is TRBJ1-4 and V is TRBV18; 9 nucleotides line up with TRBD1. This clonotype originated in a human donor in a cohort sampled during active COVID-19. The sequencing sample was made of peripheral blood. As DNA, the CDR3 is TGTGCCACCGCCCGGGACAGGGTAACTAATGAAAAACTGTTTTTT. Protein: CATARDRVTNEKLFF.